These 22 T cell receptor beta chains originate from one sample sequenced in a study of long-term antiretroviral therapy in people with HIV. Survey-level immunoSEQ v3.0 assays were run. TCRdb keeps only in-frame clones here, not all; method: immunoSEQ multiplex PCR. The sample carries 20,000 to 25,000 clones, approximately 84% recorded once. Sequences were derived from unsorted PBMCs, sampled 0.5 years after starting antiretroviral therapy. Every receptor here comes from a young man with HIV.

This sequence joins TRBV28 and TRBJ1-3, with TRBD1 as a possible D gene (5 bases). Trimming left V 6 bases short and J 16 bases short, with 25 bases between. CDR1 and CDR2 from the germline V gene are MDHEN and SYDVKM. CDR3 length: 14 residues. CDR3: CASRQGLKEALMYF. The CDR3 nucleotides read TGTGCCAGCAGGCAGGGACTAAAGGAGGCCCTTATGTATTTT.

This clone was seen a handful of times. This chain connects TRBV4-2 to TRBJ2-2, with D tentatively TRBD2 (5 bases). Trimming removed 0 bases from V and 13 bases from J, with 9 bases in between. Germline loops: CDR1 LGHNA, CDR2 YNFKEQ. The CDR3 has 12 amino acids. The CDR3 DNA reads as TGTGCCAGCAGCCAAGAGGCTAGCAGGCTGTTTTTT. Translating it yields CASSQEASRLFF.

The rearrangement joins TRBV4-3 to TRBJ1-1; a weak D match, TRBD1 (6 bases). Germline CDR1 is LGHNA and CDR2 is YSLEER. The CDR3 loop spans 17 amino acids. Trimming removed 1 base from V and 4 bases from J, with 19 bases in between. The CDR3 spells CASSQGPGGHLSTEAFF. The CDR3 DNA reads TGCGCCAGCAGCCAAGGTCCGGGGGGCCATTTAAGCACTGAAGCTTTCTTT.

This rearrangement joins TRBV7-2 to TRBJ2-7; no firm D call. CDR3 length: 17 residues. V was shortened by 3 bases and J by 0 bases, with 18 bases between the two germline ends. In germline, CDR1 is SGHTA, CDR2 FQGNSA. Here the CDR3 reads CASSFDLTDVSSYEQYF. For the CDR3, the DNA is TGTGCCAGCAGCTTCGACCTGACGGATGTTAGCTCCTACGAGCAGTACTTC.

The rearrangement joins TRBV2 to TRBJ2-3, with 10 bases identical to TRBD2. J was trimmed by 5 bases and V by 1 base; bases with no gene match: 9. Germline V gene data show CDR1 as SNHLY and CDR2 as FYNNEI. The CDR3 has 17 residues. The CDR3 region has the DNA TGTGCCAGCAGTGAAGGGCTAGCGGGGGTGAGGGGAGATACGCAGTATTTT. Residues: CASSEGLAGVRGDTQYF.

This sequence joins TRBV5-6 and TRBJ2-3; a weak D match, TRBD2 (6 bases). Per germline, CDR1 SGHDT and CDR2 YYEEEE. With 2 bases removed from V and 0 bases from J, the gap between germline ends came to 10 bases. The CDR3 contains 15 residues. The CDR3 loop is CASSLLASSTDTQYF. The CDR3 DNA follows: TGTGCCAGCAGCTTACTAGCTTCTAGCACAGATACGCAGTATTTT.

J is TRBJ2-2 and V is TRBV15; 7 nucleotides line up with TRBD1. V was clipped by 0 bases and J by 7 bases; unmatched bases: 5. Per germline, CDR1 LNHNV and CDR2 YYDKDF (reference sequence). CDR3 length: 15 residues. DNA for the CDR3: TGTGCCACCAGCAGAGATGACAGGGTGGACGGGGAGCTGTTTTTT. Encoded protein: CATSRDDRVDGELFF.

J is TRBJ1-1 and V is TRBV13, with D possibly being TRBD1 (5 bases). Germline CDR1 is PRHDT and CDR2 is FYEKMQ (reference sequence). Trimming took 11 bases from V and 3 from J, leaving 13 bases between them. This CDR3 region has 12 residues. The CDR3 sequence: CAGDRGYTEAFF. As DNA, the CDR3 is TGTGCCGGGGACCGAGGGTACACTGAAGCTTTCTTT.

This clone showed up just once. The CDR3 DNA is TGTGCCAGCAGCCAAGCCAAGGGCTCCACAGATACGCAGTATTTT. Translation gives CASSQAKGSTDTQYF. The V gene is TRBV4-2, the J gene TRBJ2-3; D is ambiguous. Germline CDR1 reads LGHNA; CDR2 reads YNFKEQ. The CDR3 runs 15 residues. V gave up 1 base and J gave up 2 bases, with 10 bases separating them.

The chain joins TRBV7-9 to TRBJ1-2; D unresolved. Germline CDR1 SEHNR, CDR2 FQNEAQ (reference sequence). V lost 1 base and J lost 4, with 16 bases in between. The CDR3 is 16 residues long. CDR3 in amino acids: CASSLVVPDYGYGYTF. For the CDR3, the DNA is TGTGCCAGCAGCTTAGTCGTCCCGGATTATGGCTATGGCTACACCTTC.

The V and J genes are TRBV27 and TRBJ2-2, with 14 nucleotides matching TRBD2. The CDR3 is made up of 17 amino acids. Germline loops: CDR1 MNHEY, CDR2 SMNVEV (reference sequence). The junction had 8 bases not matched to a gene; V was cut back by 6 bases and J by 5 bases. The CDR3 bases are TGTGCCAGCAGCCGCCAGACTAGCGGGGGGGTAACCGGGGAGCTGTTTTTT. Translated: CASSRQTSGGVTGELFF.

This sequence joins TRBV30 and TRBJ1-2; D call uncertain. Trimming took off 5 bases at V and 2 bases at J, with 15 bases between the two ends. CDR3 length: 14 residues. Germline loops: CDR1 GTSNPN, CDR2 SVGIG (reference sequence). CDR3 nucleotide sequence: TGTGCCTGGTCTAAAATCAGGTTAAACTATGGCTACACCTTC. This gives the protein CAWSKIRLNYGYTF.

CDR3 region: CASSQSFRASGGGNTQYF. For the CDR3, the DNA is TGCGCCAGCAGCCAATCGTTTCGGGCTAGCGGGGGGGGAAATACGCAGTATTTT. The chain uses TRBV4-3 and TRBJ2-3; 12 nucleotides line up with TRBD2. The CDR3 runs 18 residues. V trimming: 2 bases; J trimming: 7 bases; junction bases outside the gene matches: 13. Per the germline V gene, CDR1 is LGHNA and CDR2 is YSLEER.

V and J are TRBV19 and TRBJ1-2; TRBD1 might be the D (5 bases). CDR1 and CDR2 (germline): LNHDA, SQIVND (reference sequence). V was trimmed by 7 bases and J by 7 bases, leaving 22 bases between them. The CDR3 length is 15 residues. The CDR3: CASTRPDRMLFGYTF. CDR3 bases: TGTGCCAGTACTAGACCCGACAGAATGCTTTTTGGCTACACCTTC.

In nucleotides, the CDR3 is TGTGCCAGCAGTTACCGTGGATTCACAGATACGCAGTATTTT. Amino acids: CASSYRGFTDTQYF. V usage is TRBV6-5 and J usage is TRBJ2-3; no firm D call. The V end was cut by 2 bases, the J end by 2 bases, with 8 bases between. Germline V gives CDR1 MNHEY, CDR2 SVGAGI. The CDR3 loop spans 14 amino acids.

The chain carries TRBV28 and TRBJ2-7, with unresolved D. CDR1 and CDR2 from the germline V gene are MDHEN and SYDVKM. The V gene lost 2 bases and the J gene lost 2 bases, with 10 bases spanning the gap. The CDR3 length is 14 residues. DNA of the CDR3: TGTGCCAGCAGTTTACAAAGACAAGCCTACGAGCAGTACTTC. It is translated as CASSLQRQAYEQYF.

The chain joins TRBV30 to TRBJ2-3, with a tentative D call TRBD2 (6 bases). The CDR3 totals 14 residues. The V end was cut by 7 bases, the J end by 4 bases, with 18 bases between. CDR1 is GTSNPN and CDR2 is SVGIG in the germline V gene (reference sequence). CDR3: CASTPMGGSDTQYF. In DNA, the CDR3 is TGTGCCTCCACGCCTATGGGAGGTTCAGATACGCAGTATTTT.

This clone was observed a handful of times. The V and J genes are TRBV2 and TRBJ1-6; D ambiguous. The CDR3 runs to 21 residues. CDR1 and CDR2 from the germline V gene are SNHLY and FYNNEI. V was cut by 3 bases and J by 5 bases, with 29 bases left in between. CDR3 sequence reads: CASSELISSGVTRLNNSPLHF. The CDR3 DNA follows: TGTGCCAGCAGTGAGCTTATCTCCTCAGGCGTTACAAGGCTGAATAATTCACCCCTCCACTTT.

As to this clone: Germline is not matched at one junction end, which may reflect a read error. V is TRBV14 and J is TRBJ2-5; no firm D call. The CDR3 has 11 residues. Germline CDR1 reads SGHDN; CDR2 reads FVKESK. CDR3 sequence (DNA): TGTGCCAGCAGCCAAGGTTTAGGGTTCCACTTC. Translating gives CASSQGLGFHF.

The V and J genes are TRBV15 and TRBJ1-1; D uncertain. V was clipped by 0 bases and J by 6 bases, with 8 bases between them. Germline CDR1 is LNHNV and CDR2 is YYDKDF (reference sequence). The CDR3 extends over 13 amino acids. CDR3 region: CATSRDVRAEAFF. The CDR3 region has the DNA TGTGCCACCAGCAGAGATGTTCGCGCTGAAGCTTTCTTT.

V is TRBV7-8 and J is TRBJ2-7; a possible D gene is TRBD1 (6 bases). Germline loops: CDR1 SGHVS, CDR2 FQNEAQ. The CDR3 is 15 amino acids. The V gene lost 4 bases and the J gene lost 5 bases, with 18 bases spanning the gap. Here the CDR3 reads CASSSFTGTFDEQYF. The CDR3 DNA sequence: TGTGCCAGCAGCTCCTTCACAGGGACGTTCGACGAGCAGTACTTC. The full variable domain, completed using reference TRBV7-8 and TRBJ2-7, is GAGVSQSPRYKVAKRGQDVALRCDPISGHVSLFWYQQALGQGPEFLTYFQNEAQLDKSGLPSDRFFAERPEGSVSTLKIQRTQQEDSAVYLCASSSFTGTFDEQYFGPGTRLTVT.

The rearrangement links TRBV5-6 to TRBJ2-5; 7 bases align to TRBD1. Germline CDR1 SGHDT, CDR2 YYEEEE. CDR3 length: 15 amino acids. V gave up 1 base and J gave up 5 bases; unmatched junction bases: 8. The CDR3 spells CASSLSGGGRETQYF. As DNA, the CDR3 is TGTGCCAGCAGCTTGTCAGGGGGTGGCAGGGAGACCCAGTACTTC.